This T cell receptor (beta chain) emerged from a study of early T cells in non-severe SARS-CoV-2 infection. V lost 4 bases to trimming and J lost 3 bases; unmatched junction nucleotides: 1. Germline CDR1 and CDR2: SNHLY and FYNNEI. This CDR3 is 15 amino acids long. Individual cDNA molecules were tagged with unique molecular identifiers, the study reported. Via MiXCR, TCRdb re-called the 5' RACE reads, giving one row per CDR3 protein. The data hold under 85,000 distinct CDR3 sequences, with 9.5% observed a single time. The material sequenced was whole blood. The chain carries TRBV2 and TRBJ2-1; TRBD2 agrees at 12 bases. This clonotype was sampled from an adult who was a healthcare worker with PCR-confirmed SARS-CoV-2 infection or an uninfected control (not recorded which). The CDR3, as DNA: TGTGCCAGCAGTGGACTAGCGGGGGACTACAATGAGCAGTTCTTC. Its protein product is CASSGLAGDYNEQFF.